This T cell receptor (beta chain) is drawn from a study of shared clonotypes between healthy human individuals. Whole-study results and caveats: Naive CD4 clonotypes were shared across a handful of donors at 4.5% to 6%. Among non-shared clonotypes, generation probabilities were lower than among those shared by all four donors.

The CDR3 sequence is 13 residues long. V was trimmed by 2 bases and J by 9 bases, leaving 13 bases between them. Germline CDR1 reads MNHNS; CDR2 reads SASEGT. This clone was seen only a few times. Antigen unknown. Original processing notes: Sequence data from immunoSEQ were junction-only and lacked quality scores; consequently, filtering differed. Clones were read by immunoSEQ multiplex PCR, and TCRdb kept only the in-frame ones, dropping some. Clone size and V and J calls were adopted from that table, with D and trimming inferred from the DNA. This table holds nearly 1 million clones, 60% to 85% found once. Adult Caucasians living in Nashville, Tennessee made up all of the donors.

Sequencing was performed on memory CD4+ T cells sorted from blood. Indicated subset: CD45RA-negative fraction. This sequence joins TRBV6-1 and TRBJ1-1; D ambiguous. The sequence came from a man aged 18 to 29 in good health. The CDR3 sequence is CASSERGATQAFF. CDR3 bases: TGTGCCAGCAGTGAACGGGGAGCCACCCAAGCTTTCTTT.